A single T cell receptor (beta chain) is shown here with its context. Its antigen is unidentified. From germline, CDR1 is MGHRA and CDR2 YSYEKL. This CDR3 region has 19 residues. J was trimmed by 3 bases and V by 6 bases; bases with no gene match: 17. These data belong to a study of cytomegalovirus exposure and HLA in healthy donors. For the study at large: Approximately 170 million T cells yielded more than 90 million unique TCR beta sequences in earlier analysis.

Each donor was healthy, and each was a bone marrow donor. Unrecorded immune exposure was likely among donors, who were nominally healthy when sampled. PCR primers comprised 60 Vbeta and 13 Jbeta primers. Generated by immunoSEQ multiplex PCR, the TCRdb table keeps only in-frame clones and is missing some. The sample has some 91,000 clones, around 67% seen once; the top ten hold roughly 2%. Regarding the study as a whole: TRBV6-2, TRBV6-3 and some other V segments were unresolvable in 87-base-pair reads.

The chain combines TRBV4-1 with TRBJ1-2, with 12 bases that match TRBD1. This sequence was found in a human donor in good health. Sequenced: PBMCs. CDR3 sequence: CASSSDPGTGGPWDYGYTF. The CDR3 DNA sequence: TGCGCCAGCAGTTCCGACCCCGGGACAGGGGGCCCATGGGACTATGGCTACACCTTC.